The rows below give T cell receptor beta chains drawn from one sample of a study of T cells in Graves' hyperthyroidism and ophthalmopathy. TCRdb re-called the multiplex PCR reads with MiXCR, one entry per CDR3 protein. Among approximately 530,000 distinct CDR3 sequences listed, about a sixth were seen once. Material: blood. The receptor source for this set is a woman aged 18-29 years with Graves' hyperthyroidism. Both conserved end residues are part of each CDR3. D genes are given only for firm matches. Only some rows state a clone size, as once, few, many or a class for expanded clones.

V: TRBV14
J: TRBJ1-6
size: once
D: NA
CDR3: CASSQLRGSPLHF
DNA: TGTGCCAGCAGCCAATTAAGGGGTTCACCCCTCCACTTT

V: TRBV2
J: TRBJ1-2
size: many
D: TRBD1
CDR3: CASRPHTGDYGYTF
DNA: TGTGCCAGCAGACCTCATACAGGGGACTATGGCTACACCTTC

V: TRBV20-1
J: TRBJ1-5
size: many
D: NA
CDR3: CSAILGGQPQHF
DNA: TGCAGTGCTATCCTCGGGGGTCAGCCCCAGCATTTT

V: TRBV18
J: TRBJ2-1
size: NA
D: TRBD2
CDR3: CASSPLLAGSLSYNEQFF
DNA: TGTGCCAGCTCACCACTCCTAGCGGGGTCTCTCTCCTACAATGAGCAGTTCTTC

V: TRBV6-1
J: TRBJ2-3
size: few
D: TRBD2
CDR3: CASSGRRPAGETQYF
DNA: TGTGCCAGCAGTGGTCGACGGCCGGCGGGGGAGACGCAGTATTTT

V: TRBV5-8
J: TRBJ2-7
size: many
D: TRBD2
CDR3: CASSLYRRRGYEQYF
DNA: TGTGCCAGCAGCTTGTACCGCAGGCGGGGGTACGAGCAGTACTTC

V: TRBV18
J: TRBJ2-5
size: NA
D: NA
CDR3: CASSPINRQETQYF
DNA: TGTGCCAGCTCACCGATAAACAGACAAGAGACCCAGTACTTC

V: TRBV7-8
J: TRBJ1-6
size: NA
D: NA
CDR3: CASSPQGPDIRPLHF
DNA: TGTGCCAGCAGCCCCCAGGGACCGGACATTCGACCCCTCCACTTT

V: TRBV19
J: TRBJ1-1
size: NA
D: NA
CDR3: CASSPTGRGFHVTEAFF
DNA: TGTGCCAGTAGTCCTACGGGCAGGGGCTTCCACGTGACTGAAGCTTTCTTT

V: TRBV29-1
J: TRBJ1-1
size: few
D: NA
CDR3: CSVEDWGTEAFF
DNA: TGCAGCGTTGAAGACTGGGGGACTGAAGCTTTCTTT

V: TRBV6-1
J: TRBJ1-2
size: many
D: TRBD1
CDR3: CASSETGTGVHYGYTF
DNA: TGTGCCAGCAGCGAGACCGGGACAGGGGTTCACTATGGCTACACCTTC

V: TRBV6-2/TRBV6-3
J: TRBJ1-1
size: NA
D: NA
CDR3: CASSYGARSAFF
DNA: TGTGCCAGCAGTTACGGCGCAAGGTCAGCTTTCTTT

V: TRBV7-3
J: TRBJ2-2
size: few
D: NA
CDR3: CASSGQGAGELFF
DNA: TGTGCCAGCAGTGGGCAGGGCGCCGGGGAGCTGTTTTTT

V: TRBV16
J: TRBJ2-5
size: NA
D: TRBD1
CDR3: CASSQSGDSQETQYF
DNA: TGTGCCAGCAGCCAATCAGGGGACAGCCAAGAGACCCAGTACTTC

V: TRBV29-1
J: TRBJ2-5
size: few
D: NA
CDR3: CSVPVRRPFDETQYF
DNA: TGCAGCGTTCCTGTTCGTAGGCCGTTTGACGAGACCCAGTACTTC

V: TRBV6-2/TRBV6-3
J: TRBJ2-7
size: many
D: TRBD2
CDR3: CAAETSGGAYEQYF
DNA: TGTGCCGCCGAAACTAGCGGGGGAGCCTACGAGCAGTACTTC

V: TRBV5-1
J: TRBJ2-5
size: NA
D: TRBD2
CDR3: CASSLVLAGILETQYF
DNA: TGCGCCAGCAGCTTGGTGCTAGCGGGAATTTTGGAGACCCAGTACTTC

V: TRBV27
J: TRBJ1-2
size: NA
D: TRBD1
CDR3: CASSPLDRGPIYGYTF
DNA: TGTGCCAGCAGTCCACTCGACAGGGGGCCGATCTATGGCTACACCTTC

V: TRBV19
J: TRBJ2-5
size: NA
D: NA
CDR3: CTSKVAAGFETQYF
DNA: TGTACCAGTAAGGTGGCAGCGGGCTTCGAGACCCAGTACTTC

V: TRBV12-3/TRBV12-4
J: TRBJ2-7
size: NA
D: TRBD1
CDR3: CASSGRVSGTANYNEQYF
DNA: TGTGCCAGCAGTGGACGAGTATCCGGGACAGCTAACTACAATGAGCAGTACTTC

V: TRBV20-1
J: TRBJ2-2
size: NA
D: TRBD2
CDR3: CSAIGLAGTGELFF
DNA: TGCAGTGCTATAGGACTAGCAGGCACCGGGGAGCTGTTTTTT

V: TRBV7-9
J: TRBJ2-5
size: few
D: NA
CDR3: CASSQPSRLQETQYF
DNA: TGTGCCAGCAGCCAACCCTCCAGGCTACAAGAGACCCAGTACTTC

V: TRBV6-1
J: TRBJ2-3
size: many
D: TRBD1
CDR3: CASSSGGAGTDTQYF
DNA: TGTGCCAGCAGTTCAGGGGGCGCGGGCACAGATACGCAGTATTTT

V: TRBV5-1
J: TRBJ1-5
size: NA
D: NA
CDR3: CASSLGVGGTHPQHF
DNA: TGCGCCAGCAGCTTGGGGGTAGGGGGGACTCATCCCCAGCATTTT

V: TRBV6-5
J: TRBJ2-2
size: few
D: TRBD2
CDR3: CASSYSGRALGTGELFF
DNA: TGTGCCAGCAGTTACAGCGGGAGGGCCTTAGGCACCGGGGAGCTGTTTTTT

V: TRBV7-8
J: TRBJ1-4
size: many
D: NA
CDR3: CASSLNGGNEKLFF
DNA: TGTGCCAGCAGCTTAAACGGGGGTAATGAAAAACTGTTTTTT

V: TRBV4-1
J: TRBJ1-2
size: NA
D: NA
CDR3: CASSQEFQGGGYTF
DNA: TGCGCCAGCAGCCAAGAATTCCAGGGTGGTGGCTACACCTTC

V: TRBV12-3/TRBV12-4
J: TRBJ1-5
size: NA
D: TRBD1
CDR3: CASSQTGTGGQPQHF
DNA: TGTGCCAGCAGCCAAACCGGGACAGGGGGACAGCCCCAGCATTTT

V: TRBV28
J: TRBJ1-5
size: few
D: NA
CDR3: CASRPDSSNQPQHF
DNA: TGTGCCAGCAGGCCTGACAGTTCCAATCAGCCCCAGCATTTT

V: TRBV18
J: TRBJ2-1
size: NA
D: TRBD2
CDR3: CASSSLAGHNEQFF
DNA: TGTGCCAGCTCTTCCCTAGCGGGGCACAATGAGCAGTTCTTC

V: TRBV5-4
J: TRBJ2-7
size: NA
D: NA
CDR3: CASSLEGSTSEQYF
DNA: TGTGCCAGCAGCTTGGAGGGCAGCACATCCGAGCAGTACTTC

V: TRBV27
J: TRBJ2-1
size: NA
D: NA
CDR3: CASTTYNEQFF
DNA: TGTGCCAGCACGACCTACAATGAGCAGTTCTTC

V: TRBV18
J: TRBJ1-5
size: NA
D: NA
CDR3: CASSPGGNSNQPQHF
DNA: TGTGCCAGCTCACCTGGAGGGAATAGCAATCAGCCCCAGCATTTT

V: TRBV6-5
J: TRBJ2-7
size: once
D: TRBD1
CDR3: CASSYSGQGAYEQYF
DNA: TGTGCCAGCAGTTACTCCGGACAGGGAGCCTACGAGCAGTACTTC

V: TRBV4-1
J: TRBJ1-2
size: few
D: TRBD1
CDR3: CASSQDLAGGGYTF
DNA: TGCGCCAGCAGCCAAGATCTGGCAGGGGGTGGCTACACCTTC

V: TRBV12-3/TRBV12-4
J: TRBJ2-3
size: NA
D: TRBD1
CDR3: CASFLGQGWDTQYF
DNA: TGTGCCAGTTTCCTGGGACAGGGATGGGATACGCAGTATTTT

V: TRBV18
J: TRBJ2-3
size: NA
D: TRBD2
CDR3: CASSPIAGDGTDTQYF
DNA: TGTGCCAGCTCACCTATAGCGGGAGACGGCACAGATACGCAGTATTTT

V: TRBV20-1
J: TRBJ2-2
size: NA
D: NA
CDR3: CSARRRATSFFPGELFF
DNA: TGCAGTGCTAGAAGGCGGGCCACATCTTTTTTCCCCGGGGAGCTGTTTTTT

V: TRBV12-3/TRBV12-4
J: TRBJ1-6
size: few
D: NA
CDR3: CASSLGVRSPLHF
DNA: TGTGCCAGCAGTTTAGGGGTTCGGTCACCCCTCCACTTT

V: TRBV20-1
J: TRBJ2-7
size: NA
D: TRBD2
CDR3: CSAAGGQGNEQYF
DNA: TGCAGTGCAGCGGGAGGTCAGGGCAATGAGCAGTACTTC

V: TRBV2
J: TRBJ2-5
size: NA
D: NA
CDR3: CASSDQQGPWETQYF
DNA: TGTGCCAGCAGCGATCAACAAGGGCCCTGGGAGACCCAGTACTTC

V: TRBV5-4
J: TRBJ2-2
size: NA
D: NA
CDR3: CASSPPGGGYTGELFF
DNA: TGTGCCAGCAGCCCGCCAGGGGGGGGCTACACCGGGGAGCTGTTTTTT

V: TRBV5-1
J: TRBJ2-2
size: few
D: NA
CDR3: CASRRISPLNTGELFF
DNA: TGCGCCAGCAGGCGCATCAGTCCGCTGAACACCGGGGAGCTGTTTTTT

V: TRBV19
J: TRBJ2-1
size: few
D: TRBD2
CDR3: CASSIFGGGTSVYNEQFF
DNA: TGTGCCAGTAGTATATTCGGGGGGGGGACTAGCGTATACAATGAGCAGTTCTTC

V: TRBV20-1
J: TRBJ2-7
size: many
D: NA
CDR3: CSSSGPAYEQYF
DNA: TGCAGTTCATCGGGGCCTGCCTACGAGCAGTACTTC

V: TRBV20-1
J: TRBJ2-1
size: many
D: NA
CDR3: CSAPASTNEQFF
DNA: TGCAGTGCTCCGGCCTCTACCAATGAGCAGTTCTTC

V: TRBV15
J: TRBJ2-7
size: NA
D: NA
CDR3: CATSRDPRVFLDEQYF
DNA: TGTGCCACCAGCAGAGATCCCAGGGTATTTCTCGACGAGCAGTACTTC

V: TRBV4-3
J: TRBJ1-2
size: NA
D: TRBD1
CDR3: CASSHLTGDYGYTF
DNA: TGCGCCAGCAGCCACCTTACAGGGGACTATGGCTACACCTTC

V: TRBV12-3/TRBV12-4
J: TRBJ2-2
size: many
D: NA
CDR3: CASSFRVGELFF
DNA: TGTGCCAGCAGTTTCAGGGTCGGGGAGCTGTTTTTT

V: TRBV13
J: TRBJ2-1
size: NA
D: NA
CDR3: CASSLGRGGAYNEQFF
DNA: TGTGCCAGCAGCTTAGGCCGGGGCGGGGCTTACAATGAGCAGTTCTTC

V: TRBV12-3/TRBV12-4
J: TRBJ2-1
size: NA
D: TRBD2
CDR3: CASSLGLAGAYIFDEQFF
DNA: TGTGCCAGCAGTTTAGGGCTAGCGGGAGCTTATATTTTCGATGAGCAGTTCTTC

V: TRBV2
J: TRBJ2-4
size: few
D: NA
CDR3: CASSADSKNIQYF
DNA: TGTGCCAGCAGTGCTGACAGTAAAAACATTCAGTACTTC

V: TRBV6-2/TRBV6-3
J: TRBJ1-1
size: NA
D: NA
CDR3: CASSYMGLNTEAFF
DNA: TGTGCCAGCAGTTACATGGGCCTTAACACTGAAGCTTTCTTT

V: TRBV2
J: TRBJ2-5
size: many
D: TRBD2
CDR3: CASSERLAGGLGGETQYF
DNA: TGTGCCAGCAGTGAAAGACTAGCGGGAGGCCTCGGGGGAGAGACCCAGTACTTC

V: TRBV18
J: TRBJ2-5
size: NA
D: NA
CDR3: CASSPPPGLETQYF
DNA: TGTGCCAGCTCACCACCGCCCGGGCTGGAGACCCAGTACTTC

V: TRBV7-9
J: TRBJ1-5
size: few
D: NA
CDR3: CASSATDLAQHF
DNA: TGTGCCAGCAGCGCGACGGATTTGGCCCAGCATTTT

V: TRBV20-1
J: TRBJ2-7
size: many
D: NA
CDR3: CSAEQGSYEQYF
DNA: TGCAGTGCGGAACAGGGCTCCTACGAGCAGTACTTC

V: TRBV28
J: TRBJ2-2
size: NA
D: NA
CDR3: CATSHHSFRSTGELFF
DNA: TGTGCCACGTCCCATCATAGCTTTCGGAGCACCGGGGAGCTGTTTTTT

V: TRBV28
J: TRBJ2-3
size: many
D: TRBD2
CDR3: CASSFYPGLAGVGGTDTQYF
DNA: TGTGCCAGCAGTTTCTATCCGGGACTAGCGGGAGTGGGCGGCACAGATACGCAGTATTTT